Listed below are T cell receptor beta chains from one sample, sequenced in a study of blood T cell repertoires in COVID-19. Repertoires were generated with immunoSEQ multiplex PCR, while TCRdb's copy carries only in-frame clones and drops some. The sample contains under 300,000 clones, about 88% of which appear only once. Sequenced: PBMCs or T cells enriched from blood (not recorded which). These receptor sequences come from a woman between 50 and 59 years old who had been exposed to COVID-19. The CDR3 runs from the conserved cysteine through the conserved F or W. D genes are given only for firm matches. Rows give clone size only sometimes, using once, few, many, or a class for an expanded clone.

j_call v_call d_call clone_size cdr3_nt cdr3_aa
TRBJ1-5 TRBV30 NA NA TGTGCCTGGAGCGAGCCTTGGAGTCAGCCCCAGCATTTT CAWSEPWSQPQHF
TRBJ2-7 TRBV7-9 TRBD1 once TGTGCCAGCAGCCGAGCCTCCGGGACAGGGGGGTACGAGCAGTACTTC CASSRASGTGGYEQYF
TRBJ2-5 TRBV7-2 TRBD1 NA TGTGCCAGCAGCTTAGACAGGTCCCGGCAGGGGGCAGAGACCCAGTACTTC CASSLDRSRQGAETQYF
TRBJ1-5 TRBV6-1 NA NA TGTGCCAGCAGTGAATGGGGCCGGCCCAATCAGCCCCAGCATTTT CASSEWGRPNQPQHF
TRBJ2-7 TRBV7-2 NA NA TGTGCCAGCAGCGCCCATCAAGGGGTTGACGAGCAGTACTTC CASSAHQGVDEQYF
TRBJ1-4 TRBV10-3 NA NA TGTGCCATCAGTGAGTCGACAGTTAGTAATGAAAAACTGTTTTTT CAISESTVSNEKLFF
TRBJ1-2 TRBV19 NA NA TGTGCCAGTAGTATATCCCCATCTTGGGAGAACTATGGCTACACCTTC CASSISPSWENYGYTF
TRBJ1-6 TRBV27 NA few TGTGCCAGCAGTTTAGGGGGCGGCTATAATTCACCCCTCCACTTT CASSLGGGYNSPLHF
TRBJ2-1 TRBV7-3 TRBD2 NA TGTGCCAGCAGCTTAAGGCGGGGGGGCCCCAATGAGCAGTTCTTC CASSLRRGGPNEQFF
TRBJ1-1 TRBV30 TRBD1 NA TGTGCCTGGAGTGTCCGAACCGGGACAGGCTACCTGACACTGCGGACTGAAGCTTTCTTT CAWSVRTGTGYLTLRTEAFF
TRBJ2-1 TRBV7-9 TRBD1 few TGTGCCAGCAGCTATGCCTGGGGACAGGGGGAGGGCAATGAGCAGTTCTTC CASSYAWGQGEGNEQFF
TRBJ1-4 TRBV6-5 TRBD1 NA TGTGCCAGCAGAAGGACAGGGGGGAGTGAAAAACTGTTTTTT CASRRTGGSEKLFF
TRBJ1-1 TRBV7-2 NA NA TGTGCCAGCCTAAGAATTGGGGGCACTAACACTGAAGCTTTCTTT CASLRIGGTNTEAFF
TRBJ2-2 TRBV11-2 TRBD1 NA TGTGCCAGCAGCCCGCGACAGGGGACCGGGGAGCTGTTTTTT CASSPRQGTGELFF
TRBJ2-5 TRBV6-2/TRBV6-3 TRBD1 NA TGTGCCAGCAGCCCCCTACAGGGGGCGCGGGAGACCCAGTACTTC CASSPLQGARETQYF
TRBJ2-7 TRBV21-1 NA few TGTGCCAGCAGCAAATCGGGGGGGCGTTCCTACGAGCAGTACTTC CASSKSGGRSYEQYF
TRBJ1-1 TRBV28 TRBD1 NA TGTGCCAGCAGTTTAGACAGGGGCCTGAACACTGAAGCTTTCTTT CASSLDRGLNTEAFF
TRBJ1-3 TRBV9 NA NA TGTGCCAGCAGCACCGGACAGCTAGCTGGAAACACCATATATTTT CASSTGQLAGNTIYF
TRBJ1-4 TRBV5-5 NA NA TGTGCCAGCAGCTTGGGCGAGAAAAAACTGTTTTTT CASSLGEKKLFF
TRBJ1-6 TRBV12-3/TRBV12-4 NA once TGTGCCAGCAGTTATATGAATTCACCCCTCCACTTT CASSYMNSPLHF
TRBJ2-2 TRBV4-3 NA once TGCGCCAGCAGCCAAGTTCTAGCGCCCTCGAACACCGGGGAGCTGTTTTTT CASSQVLAPSNTGELFF
TRBJ2-5 TRBV28 TRBD1 NA TGTGCCAGCAGTTCAGCCGGGACAGCCAAAGAGACCCAGTACTTC CASSSAGTAKETQYF
TRBJ2-1 TRBV3-1/TRBV3-2 NA NA TGTGCCAGCAGCCAATTTCTCGATGAGCAGTTCTTC CASSQFLDEQFF
TRBJ1-1 TRBV18 NA NA TGTGCCAGCTCTTCCAGGGTAGGGACTGAAGCTTTCTTT CASSSRVGTEAFF
TRBJ1-1 TRBV18 TRBD1 NA TGTGCCAGCTCACGGGCGCTTATGGGACAGCGAGAAGCTTTCTTT CASSRALMGQREAFF
TRBJ1-1 TRBV7-9 TRBD1 NA TGTGCCAGCAGCGACTACTGGGACAGGGACACTGGCACTGAAGCTTTCTTT CASSDYWDRDTGTEAFF
TRBJ1-5 TRBV6-5 TRBD1 NA TGTGCCAGCAGTCCCCGGGACAGGGACCATCAGCCCCAGCATTTT CASSPRDRDHQPQHF
TRBJ1-2 TRBV6-5 NA NA TGTGCCAGCAGCTTCTTTGGGGGCAATGGCTACACCTTC CASSFFGGNGYTF
TRBJ1-5 TRBV28 NA NA TGTGCCAGCAGTTTAGAGGGGGACCTCAATCAGCCCCAGCATTTT CASSLEGDLNQPQHF
TRBJ1-2 TRBV4-1 NA NA TGCGCCAGCAGCCAAGATGAGGAGGACTATGGCTACACCTTC CASSQDEEDYGYTF
TRBJ2-1 TRBV5-1 NA NA TGCGCCAGCAGCTCCCAGGGTTACAATGAGCAGTTCTTC CASSSQGYNEQFF
TRBJ2-5 TRBV4-1 TRBD2 NA TGCGCCAGCAGCCAAGAAGGGACTAGCGGGGGGCAAGAGACCCAGTACTTC CASSQEGTSGGQETQYF
TRBJ2-7 TRBV29-1 TRBD2 NA TGCAGCGTTCGTGGGGGGGAGGGTTTCTACGAGCAGTACTTC CSVRGGEGFYEQYF
TRBJ1-6 TRBV6-5 NA NA TGTGCCAGCAGTCGAAGTGGGACAAGTAATTCACCCCTCCACTTT CASSRSGTSNSPLHF
TRBJ1-2 TRBV7-2 NA NA TGTGCCAGCAGCCCGACACCCGCCAGCCCTAACTATGGCTACACCTTC CASSPTPASPNYGYTF
TRBJ2-7 TRBV21-1 NA NA TGTGCCAGCAGCAAATTCGGCGGGGGCCAGAGCTCCTACGAGCAGTACTTC CASSKFGGGQSSYEQYF
TRBJ2-7 TRBV14 NA NA TGTGCCAGCAGCAGCGTCGGGAATCTGTACGAGCAGTACTTC CASSSVGNLYEQYF
TRBJ2-1 TRBV24-1 NA NA TGTGCCACCAGTGACTCGGGACTCCCCAATCGGCAGTTCTTC CATSDSGLPNRQFF